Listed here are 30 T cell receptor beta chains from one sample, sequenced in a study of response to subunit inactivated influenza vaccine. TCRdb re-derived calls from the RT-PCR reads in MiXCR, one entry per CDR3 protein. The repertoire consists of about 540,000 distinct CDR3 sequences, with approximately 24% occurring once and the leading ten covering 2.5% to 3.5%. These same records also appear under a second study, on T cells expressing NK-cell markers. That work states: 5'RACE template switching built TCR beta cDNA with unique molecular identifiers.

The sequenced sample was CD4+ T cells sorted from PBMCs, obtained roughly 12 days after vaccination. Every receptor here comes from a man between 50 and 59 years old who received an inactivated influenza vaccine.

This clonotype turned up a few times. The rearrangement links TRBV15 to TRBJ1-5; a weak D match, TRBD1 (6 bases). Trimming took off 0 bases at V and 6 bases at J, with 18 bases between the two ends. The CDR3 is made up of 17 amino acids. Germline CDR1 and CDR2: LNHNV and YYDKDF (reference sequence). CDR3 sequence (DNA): TGTGCCACCAGCAGAGATCCCCCGGGGGCGCTTGTTCAGCCCCAGCATTTT. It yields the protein CATSRDPPGALVQPQHF.

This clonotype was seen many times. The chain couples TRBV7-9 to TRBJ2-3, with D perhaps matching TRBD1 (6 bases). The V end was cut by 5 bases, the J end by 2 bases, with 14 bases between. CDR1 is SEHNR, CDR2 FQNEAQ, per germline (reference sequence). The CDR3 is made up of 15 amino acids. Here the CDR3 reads CASSRLGQNTDTQYF. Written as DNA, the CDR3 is TGTGCCAGCAGCCGTCTCGGACAGAACACAGATACGCAGTATTTT.

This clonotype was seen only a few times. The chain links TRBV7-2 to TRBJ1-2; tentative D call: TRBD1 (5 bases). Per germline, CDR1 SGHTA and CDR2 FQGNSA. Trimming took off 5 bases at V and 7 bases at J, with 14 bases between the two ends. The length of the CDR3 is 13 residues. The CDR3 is CASSLGGIGGYTF. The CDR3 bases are TGTGCCAGCAGCCTGGGGGGAATAGGTGGCTACACCTTC.

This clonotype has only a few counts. CDR3 sequence reads: CASSLPSREGRTDTQYF. Here the CDR3 DNA reads TGCGCCAGCAGCTTGCCAAGTCGGGAAGGGAGAACAGATACGCAGTATTTT. V usage is TRBV5-1 and J usage is TRBJ2-3, with a weak D call TRBD2 (5 bases). The V gene's germline CDR1 is SGHRS and CDR2 YFSETQ. The V end was cut by 1 base, the J end by 3 bases, with 18 bases between. CDR3 size: 17 residues.

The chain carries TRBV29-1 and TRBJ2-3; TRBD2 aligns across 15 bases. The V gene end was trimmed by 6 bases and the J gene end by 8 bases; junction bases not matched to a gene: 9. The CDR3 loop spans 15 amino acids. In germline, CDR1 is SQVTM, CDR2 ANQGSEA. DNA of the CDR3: TGCAGCGTGATATGGACTAGCGGGAGGGCCGGTACGCAGTATTTT. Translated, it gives CSVIWTSGRAGTQYF.

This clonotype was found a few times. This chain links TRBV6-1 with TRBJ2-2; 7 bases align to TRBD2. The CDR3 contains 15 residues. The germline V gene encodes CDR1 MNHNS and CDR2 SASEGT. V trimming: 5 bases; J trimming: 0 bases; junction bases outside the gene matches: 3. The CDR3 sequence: CASSPGLANTGELFF. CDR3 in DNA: TGTGCCAGCAGTCCAGGACTAGCGAACACCGGGGAGCTGTTTTTT.

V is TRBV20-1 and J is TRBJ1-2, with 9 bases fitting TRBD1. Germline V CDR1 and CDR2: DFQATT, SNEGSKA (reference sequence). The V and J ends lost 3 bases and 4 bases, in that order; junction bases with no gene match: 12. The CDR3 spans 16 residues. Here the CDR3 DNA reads TGCAGTGCTAGTGTGGGACAGGGAAGATCAACCTATGGCTACACCTTC. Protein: CSASVGQGRSTYGYTF.

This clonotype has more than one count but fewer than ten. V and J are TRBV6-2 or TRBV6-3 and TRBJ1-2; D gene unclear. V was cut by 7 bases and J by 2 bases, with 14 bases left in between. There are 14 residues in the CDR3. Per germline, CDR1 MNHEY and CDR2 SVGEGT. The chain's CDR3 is CASTDFPANYGYTF. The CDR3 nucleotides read TGTGCCAGCACCGATTTCCCCGCGAACTATGGCTACACCTTC.

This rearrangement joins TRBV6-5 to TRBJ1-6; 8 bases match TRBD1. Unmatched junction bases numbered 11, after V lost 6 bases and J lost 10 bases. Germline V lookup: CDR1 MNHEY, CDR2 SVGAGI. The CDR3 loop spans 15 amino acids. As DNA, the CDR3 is TGTGCCAGCAGGTCTCGGCAGGGGGCAGGATCACCCCTCCACTTT. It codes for CASRSRQGAGSPLHF.

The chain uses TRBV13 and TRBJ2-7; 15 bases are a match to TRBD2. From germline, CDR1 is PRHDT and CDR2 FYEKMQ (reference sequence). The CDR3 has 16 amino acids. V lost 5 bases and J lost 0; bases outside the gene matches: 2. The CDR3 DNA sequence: TGTGCCAGCAGCGGGACTAGCGGGAGGAGCTCCTACGAGCAGTACTTC. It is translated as CASSGTSGRSSYEQYF.

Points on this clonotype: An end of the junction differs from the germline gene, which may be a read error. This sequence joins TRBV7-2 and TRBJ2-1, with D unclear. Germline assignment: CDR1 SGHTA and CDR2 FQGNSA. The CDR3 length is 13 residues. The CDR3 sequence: CASSLEVYSEQFF. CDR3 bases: TGTGCCAGCAGCTTAGAAGTTTACAGTGAGCAGTTCTTC.

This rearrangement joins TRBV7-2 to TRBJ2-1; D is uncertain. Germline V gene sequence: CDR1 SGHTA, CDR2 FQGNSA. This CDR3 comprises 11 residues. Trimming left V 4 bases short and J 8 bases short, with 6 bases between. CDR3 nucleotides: TGTGCCAGCAGCTCGTATTATGAGCAGTTCTTC. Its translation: CASSSYYEQFF.

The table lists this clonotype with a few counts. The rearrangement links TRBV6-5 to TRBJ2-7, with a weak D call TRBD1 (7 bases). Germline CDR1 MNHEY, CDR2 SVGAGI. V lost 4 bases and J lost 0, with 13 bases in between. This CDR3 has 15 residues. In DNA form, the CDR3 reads TGTGCCAGCAGTTGGGGGCAGGGGGGCTCCTACGAGCAGTACTTC. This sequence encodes CASSWGQGGSYEQYF.

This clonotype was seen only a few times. The CDR3 sequence is CASSYSPLADSSYNEQFF. CDR3 sequence (DNA): TGTGCCAGCAGTTATTCCCCCCTAGCGGATAGCTCCTACAATGAGCAGTTCTTC. This chain links TRBV6-5 with TRBJ2-1; 7 bases match TRBD2. This CDR3 has 18 residues. The J segment lost 0 bases and the V segment lost 3 bases, leaving 11 bases of the junction unmatched. Germline values: CDR1 MNHEY, CDR2 SVGAGI.

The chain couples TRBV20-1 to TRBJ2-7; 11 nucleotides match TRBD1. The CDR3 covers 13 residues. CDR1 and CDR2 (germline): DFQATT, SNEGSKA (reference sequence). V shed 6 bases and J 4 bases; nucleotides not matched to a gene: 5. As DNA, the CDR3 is TGCAGTGCGGGACAGGGGGACCCGTACGAGCAGTACTTC. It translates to CSAGQGDPYEQYF.

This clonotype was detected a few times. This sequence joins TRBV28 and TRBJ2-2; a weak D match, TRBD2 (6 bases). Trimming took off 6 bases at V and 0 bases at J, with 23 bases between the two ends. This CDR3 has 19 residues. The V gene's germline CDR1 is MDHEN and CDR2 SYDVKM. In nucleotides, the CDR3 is TGTGCCAGCAGGGTCATAAACTTGGGACTCTCAACGAACACCGGGGAGCTGTTTTTT. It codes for CASRVINLGLSTNTGELFF. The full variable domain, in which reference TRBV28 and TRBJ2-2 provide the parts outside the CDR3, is DVKVTQSSRYLVKRTGEKVFLECVQDMDHENMFWYRQDPGLGLRLIYFSYDVKMKEKGDIPEGYSVSREKKERFSLILESASTNQTSMYLCASRVINLGLSTNTGELFFGEGSRLTVL.

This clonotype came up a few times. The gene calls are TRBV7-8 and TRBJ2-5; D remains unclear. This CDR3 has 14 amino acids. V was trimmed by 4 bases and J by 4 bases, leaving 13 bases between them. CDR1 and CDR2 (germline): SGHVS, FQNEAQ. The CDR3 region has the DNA TGTGCCAGCAGCTACAATCGCAGGCGAGAGACCCAGTACTTC. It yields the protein CASSYNRRRETQYF. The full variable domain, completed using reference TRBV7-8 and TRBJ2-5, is GAGVSQSPRYKVAKRGQDVALRCDPISGHVSLFWYQQALGQGPEFLTYFQNEAQLDKSGLPSDRFFAERPEGSVSTLKIQRTQQEDSAVYLCASSYNRRRETQYFGPGTRLLVL.

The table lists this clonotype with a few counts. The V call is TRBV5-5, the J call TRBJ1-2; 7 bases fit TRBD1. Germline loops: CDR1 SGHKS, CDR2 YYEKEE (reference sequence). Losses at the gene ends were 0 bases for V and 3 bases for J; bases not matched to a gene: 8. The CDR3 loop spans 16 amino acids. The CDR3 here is CASSLASAGGDYGYTF. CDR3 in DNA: TGTGCCAGCAGCTTGGCCTCGGCAGGGGGGGACTATGGCTACACCTTC.

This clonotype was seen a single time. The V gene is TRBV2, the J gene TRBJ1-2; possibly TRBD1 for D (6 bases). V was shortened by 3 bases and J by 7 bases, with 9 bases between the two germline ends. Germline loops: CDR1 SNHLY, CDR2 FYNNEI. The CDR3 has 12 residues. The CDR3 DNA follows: TGTGCCAGCAGTGATACCAGGGGTGGCTACACCTTC. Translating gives CASSDTRGGYTF.

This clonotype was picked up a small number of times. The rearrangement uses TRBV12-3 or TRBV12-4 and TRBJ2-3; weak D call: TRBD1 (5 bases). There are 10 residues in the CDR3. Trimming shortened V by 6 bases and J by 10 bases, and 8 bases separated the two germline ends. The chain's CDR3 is CASRGPAQYF. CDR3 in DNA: TGTGCCAGCAGGGGGCCTGCGCAGTATTTT.

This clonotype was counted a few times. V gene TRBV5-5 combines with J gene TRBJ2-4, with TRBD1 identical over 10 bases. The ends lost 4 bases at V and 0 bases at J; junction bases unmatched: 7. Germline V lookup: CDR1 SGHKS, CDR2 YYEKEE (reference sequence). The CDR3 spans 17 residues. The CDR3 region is CASSPWTGGVAKNIQYF. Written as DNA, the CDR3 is TGTGCCAGCAGCCCGTGGACAGGGGGAGTAGCCAAAAACATTCAGTACTTC.

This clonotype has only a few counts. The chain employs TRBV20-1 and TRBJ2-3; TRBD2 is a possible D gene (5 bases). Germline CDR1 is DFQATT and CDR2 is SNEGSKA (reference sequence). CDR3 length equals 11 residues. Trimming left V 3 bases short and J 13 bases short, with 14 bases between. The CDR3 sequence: CSASGTSKEYF. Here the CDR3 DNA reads TGCAGTGCTAGCGGTACTAGTAAGGAGTATTTT.

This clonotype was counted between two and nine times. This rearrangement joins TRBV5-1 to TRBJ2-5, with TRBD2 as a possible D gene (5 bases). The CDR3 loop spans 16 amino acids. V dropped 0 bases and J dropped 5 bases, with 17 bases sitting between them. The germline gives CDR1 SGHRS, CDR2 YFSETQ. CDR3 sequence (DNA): TGCGCCAGCAGCTTGGATGGATGGGTGCGAGGGGAGACCCAGTACTTC. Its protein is CASSLDGWVRGETQYF.

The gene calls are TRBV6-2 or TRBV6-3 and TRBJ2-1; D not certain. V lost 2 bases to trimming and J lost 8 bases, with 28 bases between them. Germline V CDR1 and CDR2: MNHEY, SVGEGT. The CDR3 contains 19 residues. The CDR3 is CASSYTWVGPPLPSDEQFF. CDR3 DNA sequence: TGTGCCAGCAGTTACACCTGGGTGGGTCCTCCCCTCCCGAGCGATGAGCAGTTCTTC.

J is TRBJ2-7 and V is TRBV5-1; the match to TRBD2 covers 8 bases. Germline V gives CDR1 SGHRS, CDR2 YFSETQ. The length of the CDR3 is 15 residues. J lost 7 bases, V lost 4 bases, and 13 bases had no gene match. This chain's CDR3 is CASSTWGGGLVEQYF. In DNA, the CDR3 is TGCGCCAGCAGCACCTGGGGCGGGGGGCTCGTGGAGCAGTACTTC. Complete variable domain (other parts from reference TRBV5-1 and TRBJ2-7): KAGVTQTPRYLIKTRGQQVTLSCSPISGHRSVSWYQQTPGQGLQFLFEYFSETQRNKGNFPGRFSGRQFSNSRSEMNVSTLELGDSALYLCASSTWGGGLVEQYFGPGTRLTVT.

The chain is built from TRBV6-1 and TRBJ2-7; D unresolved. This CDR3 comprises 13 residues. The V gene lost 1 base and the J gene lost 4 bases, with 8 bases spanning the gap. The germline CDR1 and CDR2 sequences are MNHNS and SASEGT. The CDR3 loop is CASSEGLKYEQYF. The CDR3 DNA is TGTGCCAGCAGTGAAGGGTTGAAGTACGAGCAGTACTTC.

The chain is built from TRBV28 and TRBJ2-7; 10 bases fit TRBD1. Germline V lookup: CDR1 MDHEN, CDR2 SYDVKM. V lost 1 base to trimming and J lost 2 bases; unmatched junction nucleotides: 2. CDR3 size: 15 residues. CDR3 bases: TGTGCCAGCAGTTTATCCGGACAGGGGGCCTACGAGCAGTACTTC. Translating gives CASSLSGQGAYEQYF.

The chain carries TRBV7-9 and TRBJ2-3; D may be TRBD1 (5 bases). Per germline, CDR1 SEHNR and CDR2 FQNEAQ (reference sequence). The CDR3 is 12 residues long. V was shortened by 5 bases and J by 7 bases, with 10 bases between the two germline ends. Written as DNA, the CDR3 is TGTGCCAGCAGCACCCAGGGCAATACGCAGTATTTT. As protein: CASSTQGNTQYF.

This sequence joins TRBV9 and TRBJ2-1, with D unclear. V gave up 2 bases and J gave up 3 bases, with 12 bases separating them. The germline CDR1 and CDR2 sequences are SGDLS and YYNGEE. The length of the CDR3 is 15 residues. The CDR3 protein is CASSVSGQSYNEQFF. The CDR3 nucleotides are TGTGCCAGCAGCGTCTCGGGCCAAAGCTACAATGAGCAGTTCTTC.

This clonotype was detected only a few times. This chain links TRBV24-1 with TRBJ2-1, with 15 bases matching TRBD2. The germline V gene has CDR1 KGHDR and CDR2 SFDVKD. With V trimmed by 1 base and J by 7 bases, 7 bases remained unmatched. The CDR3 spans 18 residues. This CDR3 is CATSDFGGLAGGNNEQFF. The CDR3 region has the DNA TGTGCCACCAGTGATTTTGGGGGACTAGCGGGAGGTAATAATGAGCAGTTCTTC.